This entry is about one T cell receptor beta chain. There is no known antigen for this receptor. The input lacks base qualities; no much larger clone sits a single base away. A library prepared for alpha chains yielded this beta chain as an off-target read; its size is of little meaning. The sample's time point label, decoded: sample taken at primary tumor resection. Samples were obtained from fewer than 80 patients with early-stage, untreated non-small cell lung cancer from the lung TRACERx cohort. For TCR sequencing, whole RNA was extracted from tumor and nontumor lung tissue, or from cryopreserved PBMC samples, and no cell sorting was done. Only patients with enough RNA available from two or more tumor regions were chosen for TCR sequencing. Tumor and adjacent nontumor lung specimens were reviewed by a lung pathologist before selection. The data were taken from a study of spatial heterogeneity in lung cancer (dated by TCRdb to 2018 to 2020). With regard to the full study: Beta-chain transcripts were consistently detected in greater numbers than alpha-chain transcripts, which likely reflects a higher abundance of beta-chain transcripts. Both alpha and beta chains were TCR-sequenced in around 230 tumor regions, around 64 matched nontumor lung samples and approximately 50 PBMC samples obtained at surgery. In tumor regions, TCR transcript counts showed a strong correlation with a T cell transcriptional module score from matched bulk RNA-seq. In the raw uncorrected reads, each unique combination of TCR and UMI appeared on average more than ten times. TCR repertoire features were related to nonsynonymous mutation counts determined by whole-exome sequencing of tumor tissue. TCR alpha and beta repertoires were quantitatively compared across multiple tumor regions, matched nontumor lung and blood in non-small cell lung cancer.

To prepare the library, 5' RACE was applied. The sequencer was a NextSeq 500. In the TCR library protocol, a unique molecular identifier was attached to each TCR cDNA molecule so that PCR and sequencing errors could be corrected. The authors processed their data as follows. TCR identification, UMI-based error correction and CDR3 extraction were performed with Decombinator tools. TCRs above a frequency of 2 per 1,000, corresponding to the top 1% of the tumor frequency distribution, were defined as expanded. Expanded tumor TCRs statistically deemed absent (corrected P<0.05) from at least one tumor region were classed as regional, and all other expanded tumor TCRs were classed as ubiquitous. Rényi diversity was computed with the R vegan package after subsampling each repertoire 100 times to 5,000 TCRs. CDR3 similarity networks were constructed using string-kernel similarity of amino acid triplets, with links drawn between CDR3s whose pairwise similarity was above 0.82. TCRdb reran the public reads through fastp at Q25 and MiXCR, keeping productive beta chains. Duplicate CDR3 protein sequences are folded into a single record with the most common DNA and genes. These V and J calls rely on TCRdb rather than the paper's analysis. Present in this sample are 3,400 or so distinct CDR3 sequences, under 15% of which were seen just once. 23% of the sample rests with the top ten.

The paper's findings and limits, for the study overall: The number of expanded intratumoral alpha and beta TCRs correlated with the tumor nonsynonymous mutation count. Confirming at a functional level the hypothesis that regional TCRs recognize regional mutations was considered to require additional single-cell paired TCR alpha and beta sequencing. TCR-seq was estimated to cover only approximately 7% of tumor T cells for alpha chains and approximately 12% for beta chains. The count of ubiquitous expanded TCRs correlated with the count of ubiquitous nonsynonymous mutations, and the count of regional expanded TCRs correlated with the count of regional nonsynonymous mutations.

Via the germline V gene (reference sequence), CDR1 is LNHNV and CDR2 YYDKDF. The CDR3 runs 14 residues from the cysteine to the phenylalanine. The only DNA kept is the CDR3, 42 bases in frame from the first base. V gives up 0 bases and J gives up 6 bases, and the segment between their germline ends measures 10 bases. Sequencing was performed on lung tumor tissue, taken at surgery. This receptor was taken from a female donor with early-stage non-small cell lung cancer. The chain links TRBV15 with TRBJ2-3; no D segment can be confidently identified. In nucleotides, the sequence is TGTGCCACCAGCAGAGAGGCGATTCTGGATACGCAGTATTTT. Its protein product is CATSREAILDTQYF.